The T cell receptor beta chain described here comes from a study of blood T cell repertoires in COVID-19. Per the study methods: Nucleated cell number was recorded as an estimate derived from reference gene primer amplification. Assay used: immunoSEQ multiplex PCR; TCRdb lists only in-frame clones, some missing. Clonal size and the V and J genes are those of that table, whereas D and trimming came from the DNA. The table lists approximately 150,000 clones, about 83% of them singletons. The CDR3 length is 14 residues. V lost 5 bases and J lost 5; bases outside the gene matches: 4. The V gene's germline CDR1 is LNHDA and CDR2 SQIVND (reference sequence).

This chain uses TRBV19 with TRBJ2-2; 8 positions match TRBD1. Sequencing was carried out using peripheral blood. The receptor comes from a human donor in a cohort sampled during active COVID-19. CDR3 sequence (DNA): TGTGCCAGTAGTCGGGACAGGCGTACCGGGGAGCTGTTTTTT. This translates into CASSRDRRTGELFF.